A single TCR beta chain is shown here with its context. This entry is derived from a study of T cells in localized non-small cell lung cancer. V gave up 7 bases and J gave up 9 bases; unmatched junction bases: 5. The CDR3 is 13 residues long. Per the germline V gene, CDR1 is SGDLS and CDR2 is YYNGEE. The protocol was immunoSEQ multiplex PCR, while the TCRdb copy is restricted to in-frame clones and leaves out a portion. The sample contains several thousand clones, around 20% of which appear only once. The chain combines TRBV9 with TRBJ2-3; 13 bases align to TRBD2. Sequenced here: lung tumor tissue, sampled before any cancer treatment. The TCR originated in a woman aged 40 to 75 with stage III squamous cell lung carcinoma. CDR3 sequence: CASGGLAGATQYF. CDR3 coding DNA: TGTGCCAGCGGCGGACTAGCGGGAGCAACGCAGTATTTT.